A selection of T cell receptor beta chains follows, all from one sample in a study of shared clonotypes between healthy human individuals. The repertoire was sequenced with immunoSEQ multiplex PCR; TCRdb's copy has only in-frame clones and lacks some. Of about 1,500,000 clones listed, 96% are singletons. The sequencing sample was made of naive CD4+ T cells sorted from blood. The receptors derive from a young man in good health. The CDR3 runs from the conserved cysteine through the conserved F or W. Each record gives: D gene, V gene, J gene, CDR3 protein, CDR3 DNA. The D gene is left open where the match is weak.

d_call: .; v_call: TRBV28; j_call: TRBJ2-2; cdr3_aa: CASSLLGAGELFF; cdr3_nt: TGTGCCAGCAGTTTGTTAGGGGCCGGGGAGCTGTTTTTT
d_call: .; v_call: TRBV29-1; j_call: TRBJ1-5; cdr3_aa: CSVEVSRGQPQHF; cdr3_nt: TGCAGCGTTGAAGTCTCCAGGGGTCAGCCCCAGCATTTT
d_call: .; v_call: TRBV18; j_call: TRBJ2-7; cdr3_aa: CASSWGRGRTSEQYF; cdr3_nt: TGTGCCAGCTCATGGGGTCGGGGGCGGACGTCCGAGCAGTACTTC
d_call: TRBD2; v_call: TRBV5-4; j_call: TRBJ2-1; cdr3_aa: CASSLKGGGRAAYNEQFF; cdr3_nt: TGTGCCAGCAGCTTGAAGGGCGGCGGGAGGGCGGCCTACAATGAGCAGTTCTTC
d_call: TRBD2; v_call: TRBV10-1; j_call: TRBJ2-2; cdr3_aa: CASSETGGLGTGELFF; cdr3_nt: TGCGCCAGCAGTGAGACCGGGGGACTAGGAACCGGGGAGCTGTTTTTT
d_call: .; v_call: TRBV2; j_call: TRBJ2-1; cdr3_aa: CASSEGNEQFF; cdr3_nt: TGTGCCAGCAGTGAGGGGAATGAGCAGTTCTTC
d_call: TRBD2; v_call: TRBV28; j_call: TRBJ2-1; cdr3_aa: CASSPHSGTSGNEQFF; cdr3_nt: TGTGCCAGCAGTCCACACTCCGGGACTAGCGGGAATGAGCAGTTCTTC
d_call: TRBD2; v_call: TRBV2; j_call: TRBJ2-3; cdr3_aa: CASSSSGGGPDTQYF; cdr3_nt: TGTGCCAGCAGTAGTAGCGGGGGGGGCCCAGATACGCAGTATTTT
d_call: TRBD1; v_call: TRBV5-1; j_call: TRBJ2-1; cdr3_aa: CASSSTPGQSYNEQFF; cdr3_nt: TGCGCCAGCAGCTCGACCCCGGGACAGTCCTACAATGAGCAGTTCTTC
d_call: .; v_call: TRBV7-9; j_call: TRBJ2-1; cdr3_aa: CASSPKRVLSYNEQFF; cdr3_nt: TGTGCCAGCAGCCCGAAGCGGGTCCTCTCCTACAATGAGCAGTTCTTC
d_call: .; v_call: TRBV18; j_call: TRBJ2-3; cdr3_aa: CASSPPLSLRGGGSTDTQYF; cdr3_nt: TGTGCCAGCTCACCACCGCTTTCACTCCGAGGTGGAGGGAGCACAGATACGCAGTATTTT
d_call: .; v_call: TRBV5-1; j_call: TRBJ1-2; cdr3_aa: CASSQGGGGYTF; cdr3_nt: TGCGCCAGCAGCCAAGGGGGAGGTGGCTACACCTTC
d_call: .; v_call: TRBV19; j_call: TRBJ2-2; cdr3_aa: CASNLRASSSITGELFF; cdr3_nt: TGTGCCAGTAATCTCCGTGCTAGCAGTTCTATCACCGGGGAGCTGTTTTTT
d_call: .; v_call: TRBV5-1; j_call: TRBJ2-3; cdr3_aa: CASSLSSGAGVADTQYF; cdr3_nt: TGCGCCAGCAGCTTATCATCGGGTGCAGGGGTTGCAGATACGCAGTATTTT
d_call: .; v_call: TRBV10-2; j_call: TRBJ2-5; cdr3_aa: CASTSHSRETQYF; cdr3_nt: TGCGCCAGCACTAGCCATTCTAGAGAGACCCAGTACTTC
d_call: .; v_call: TRBV7-9; j_call: TRBJ2-3; cdr3_aa: CASSENGKSTDTQYF; cdr3_nt: TGTGCCAGCAGCGAGAACGGGAAGAGCACAGATACGCAGTATTTT
d_call: .; v_call: TRBV29-1; j_call: TRBJ2-5; cdr3_aa: CSARREETQYF; cdr3_nt: TGCAGCGCAAGACGGGAAGAGACCCAGTACTTC